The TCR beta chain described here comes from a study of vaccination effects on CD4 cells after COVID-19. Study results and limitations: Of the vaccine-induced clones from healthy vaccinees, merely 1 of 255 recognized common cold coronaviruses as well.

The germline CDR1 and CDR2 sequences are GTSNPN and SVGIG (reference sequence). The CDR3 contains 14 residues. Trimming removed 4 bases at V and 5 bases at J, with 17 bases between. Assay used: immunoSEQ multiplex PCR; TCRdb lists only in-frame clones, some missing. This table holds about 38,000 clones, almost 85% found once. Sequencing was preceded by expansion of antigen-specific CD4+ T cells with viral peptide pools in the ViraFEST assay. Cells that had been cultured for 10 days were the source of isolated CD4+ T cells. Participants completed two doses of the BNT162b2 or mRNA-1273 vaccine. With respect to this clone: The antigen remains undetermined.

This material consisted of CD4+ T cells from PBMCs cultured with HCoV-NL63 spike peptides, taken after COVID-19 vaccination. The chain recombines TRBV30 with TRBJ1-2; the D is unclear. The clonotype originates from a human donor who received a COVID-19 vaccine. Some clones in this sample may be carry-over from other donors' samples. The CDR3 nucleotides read TGTGCCTGGAAGCAAAACCGCGGAATATATGGCTACACCTTC. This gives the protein CAWKQNRGIYGYTF.